Shown below are 5 T cell receptor beta chains from a single sample sequenced in a study of T cell responses to AZD1222 COVID-19 vaccine (dated by TCRdb to the early 2020s). Sample time point, as interpreted from the label and publication: baseline before first vaccination. The library was made by the immunoSEQ multiplex PCR assay. The source is immuneACCESS, and TCRdb retained only in-frame sequences with V and J called. Part of the clones is not carried over; for the studies checked, unresolved V genes explain less than half of this, and the remainder is unexplained. Here the sample has about 140,000 clones; about 90% occur a single time. The ten biggest clones cover about 5.9% of the sample. The source was peripheral blood, collected on day 0 of AZD1222 vaccination. These receptors originate from an adult in good health.

The J gene is TRBJ1-1, the V gene TRBV6-2 or TRBV6-3; possibly TRBD1 for D (5 bases). The CDR3 has 18 amino acids. V shed 5 bases and J shed 1 base, with 23 bases lying between them. CDR1 is MNHEY and CDR2 is SVGEGT in the germline V gene. The CDR3: CASSIPWHGGIPNTEAFF. The CDR3 DNA reads as TGTGCCAGCAGTATCCCTTGGCATGGGGGGATTCCGAACACTGAAGCTTTCTTT.

The chain couples TRBV11-3 to TRBJ1-1, with D unclear. The V gene lost 4 bases and the J gene lost 0 bases, with 9 bases spanning the gap. Per the germline V gene, CDR1 is SGHNT and CDR2 is YENEEA. The CDR3 is made up of 14 amino acids. CDR3 loop: CASSYEVMNTEAFF. CDR3 DNA: TGTGCCAGCAGCTACGAGGTCATGAACACTGAAGCTTTCTTT.

V and J are TRBV3-1 (or the pseudogene TRBV3-2) and TRBJ1-4; no clear D. The CDR3 is 16 residues long. V dropped 0 bases and J dropped 2 bases, with 10 bases sitting between them. The V gene's germline CDR1 is LGHDT and CDR2 YNNKEL (reference sequence). This CDR3 reads CASSQDPSSTNEKLFF. In nucleotides, the CDR3 is TGTGCCAGCAGCCAAGATCCGAGTTCCACTAATGAAAAACTGTTTTTT.

The gene calls are TRBV6-5 and TRBJ2-2, with 8 bases lining up with TRBD1. Trimming cost V 6 bases and J 7 bases; bases outside gene matches: 7. Germline assignment: CDR1 MNHEY and CDR2 SVGAGI. CDR3 length: 14 residues. CDR3 in amino acids: CASRSGGSVGELFF. The CDR3 DNA reads TGTGCCAGCAGATCAGGGGGCTCTGTCGGGGAGCTGTTTTTT.

The V and J genes are TRBV29-1 and TRBJ2-7, with 7 bases aligning to TRBD1. The CDR3 contains 12 residues. The V and J ends lost 6 bases and 5 bases, in that order; junction bases with no gene match: 7. Germline V gene sequence: CDR1 SQVTM, CDR2 ANQGSEA. The CDR3 coding sequence is TGCAGCGTCCTACAGGGGATGAACGAGCAGTACTTC. The encoded protein is CSVLQGMNEQYF.